This T cell receptor (beta chain) was sequenced in a study of vaccination effects on CD4 cells after COVID-19. The CDR3 is made up of 14 amino acids. The germline gives CDR1 SGHTA, CDR2 FQGNSA. The trim removed 5 bases at V and 8 bases at J, leaving 10 bases unmatched. About this clone: Antigen unknown.

Culturing for about ten days preceded CD4+ T cell isolation. Half the medium was swapped for IL-2 medium on days 3 and 7. Study-wide findings and caveats: Late post-vaccination samples showed marked contraction of infection- and vaccine-induced clones. The study found that only 1 of 255 vaccine-induced clones from healthy vaccinees cross-reacted with common cold coronaviruses.

Data came from immunoSEQ multiplex PCR; TCRdb stores just in-frame clones and leaves some out. This table holds under 40,000 clones, roughly 80% found once. The sequencing used CD4+ T cells from PBMCs cultured without peptide, collected before COVID-19 vaccination. The rearrangement uses TRBV7-2 and TRBJ1-2; 8 bases align to TRBD1. The TCR was taken from a human donor who received a COVID-19 vaccine. This CDR3 is CASSQGQGQWGYTF. The CDR3 DNA reads as TGTGCCAGCAGCCAAGGACAGGGACAATGGGGCTACACCTTC.